A single TCR beta chain is shown here with its context. Its target is unknown. Method: immunoSEQ multiplex PCR; TCRdb's copy keeps in-frame clones and lacks some. The sample yields about 17,000 clones, about 90% seen once. This sample was taken from a study of OX40 agonist ivuxolimab in advanced cancers. Whole-study context: The study treated patients with ivuxolimab, an agonistic anti-OX40 (CD134) antibody. Under the entry rules, prior anti-PD-1, anti-PD-L1 or anti-CTLA-4 therapy was allowed, and approximately 40% had some. Regarding the study as a whole: Researchers report that CD8+ T cells had, on average, more expanded clones than CD4+.

The V end was cut by 3 bases, the J end by 3 bases, with 20 bases between. CDR1 is SGHAT, CDR2 FQDESV, per germline (reference sequence). There are 17 residues in the CDR3. This rearrangement joins TRBV11-1 to TRBJ1-2; possible D gene TRBD1, 5 bases. This TCR was recovered from an adult with an advanced solid tumor such as melanoma, head and neck, liver or kidney cancer. The sequenced sample was CD4+ or CD8+ T cells sorted from blood, obtained in a trial of the OX40 agonist ivuxolimab. CDR3 in amino acids: CASSLGPDTNAYYGYTF. In DNA, the CDR3 is TGTGCCAGCAGCTTGGGGCCGGACACAAACGCGTACTATGGCTACACCTTC.